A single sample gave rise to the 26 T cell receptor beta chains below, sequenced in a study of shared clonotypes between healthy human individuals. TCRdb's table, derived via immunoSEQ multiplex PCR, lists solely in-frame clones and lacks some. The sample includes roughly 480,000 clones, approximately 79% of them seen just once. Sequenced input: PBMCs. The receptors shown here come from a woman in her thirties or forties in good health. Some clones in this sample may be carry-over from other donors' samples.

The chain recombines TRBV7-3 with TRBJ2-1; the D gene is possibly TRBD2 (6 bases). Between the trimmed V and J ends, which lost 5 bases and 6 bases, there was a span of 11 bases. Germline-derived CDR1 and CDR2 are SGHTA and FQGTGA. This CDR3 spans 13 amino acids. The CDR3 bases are TGTGCCAGCAGCCGACTAGGGGCCAATGAGCAGTTCTTC. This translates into CASSRLGANEQFF.

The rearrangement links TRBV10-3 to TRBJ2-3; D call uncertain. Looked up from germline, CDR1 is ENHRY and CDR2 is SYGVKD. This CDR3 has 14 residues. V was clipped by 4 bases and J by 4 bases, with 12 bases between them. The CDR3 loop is CAISGTLDSDTQYF. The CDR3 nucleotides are TGTGCCATCAGTGGCACCCTTGATTCAGATACGCAGTATTTT.

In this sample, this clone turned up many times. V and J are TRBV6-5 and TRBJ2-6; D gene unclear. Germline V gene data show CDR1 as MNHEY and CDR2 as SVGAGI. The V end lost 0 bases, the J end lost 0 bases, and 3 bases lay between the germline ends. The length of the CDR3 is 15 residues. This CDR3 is CASSYSYSGANVLTF. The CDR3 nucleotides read TGTGCCAGCAGTTACTCGTACTCTGGGGCCAACGTCCTGACTTTC.

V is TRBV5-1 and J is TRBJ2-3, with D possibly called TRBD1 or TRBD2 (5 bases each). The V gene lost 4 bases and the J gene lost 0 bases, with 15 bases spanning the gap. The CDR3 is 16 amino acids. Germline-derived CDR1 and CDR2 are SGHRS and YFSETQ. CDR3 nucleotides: TGCGCCAGCAGCCTCACGGGGCGATCTAGCACAGATACGCAGTATTTT. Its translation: CASSLTGRSSTDTQYF.

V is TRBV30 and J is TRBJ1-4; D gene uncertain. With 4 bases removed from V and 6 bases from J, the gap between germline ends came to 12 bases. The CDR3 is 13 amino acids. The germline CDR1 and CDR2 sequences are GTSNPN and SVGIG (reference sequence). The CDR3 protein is CAWKGGSYEKLFF. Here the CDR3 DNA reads TGTGCCTGGAAGGGCGGTTCTTATGAAAAACTGTTTTTT. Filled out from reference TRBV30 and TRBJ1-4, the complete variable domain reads SQTIHQWPATLVQPVGSPLSLECTVEGTSNPNLYWYRQAAGRGLQLLFYSVGIGQISSEVPQNLSASRPQDRQFILSSKKLLLSDSGFYLCAWKGGSYEKLFFGSGTQLSVL.

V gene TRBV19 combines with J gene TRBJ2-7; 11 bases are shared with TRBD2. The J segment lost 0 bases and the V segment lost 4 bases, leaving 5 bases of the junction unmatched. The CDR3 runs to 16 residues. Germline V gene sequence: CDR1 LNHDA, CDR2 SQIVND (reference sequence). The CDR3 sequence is CASSTYSGRVSYEQYF. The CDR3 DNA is TGTGCCAGTAGTACTTATAGCGGGAGGGTCTCCTACGAGCAGTACTTC.

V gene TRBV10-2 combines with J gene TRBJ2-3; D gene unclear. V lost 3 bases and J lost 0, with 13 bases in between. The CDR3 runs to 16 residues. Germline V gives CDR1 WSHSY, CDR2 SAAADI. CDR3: CASSDRRGTSTDTQYF. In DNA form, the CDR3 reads TGCGCCAGCAGTGATCGTCGCGGAACTAGCACAGATACGCAGTATTTT.

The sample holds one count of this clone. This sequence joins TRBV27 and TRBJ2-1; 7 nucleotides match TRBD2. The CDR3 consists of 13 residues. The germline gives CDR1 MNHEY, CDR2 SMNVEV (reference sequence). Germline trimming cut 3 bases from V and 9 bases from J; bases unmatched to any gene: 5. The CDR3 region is CASSFTSVAEQFF. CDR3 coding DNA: TGTGCCAGCAGTTTTACTAGCGTGGCTGAGCAGTTCTTC.

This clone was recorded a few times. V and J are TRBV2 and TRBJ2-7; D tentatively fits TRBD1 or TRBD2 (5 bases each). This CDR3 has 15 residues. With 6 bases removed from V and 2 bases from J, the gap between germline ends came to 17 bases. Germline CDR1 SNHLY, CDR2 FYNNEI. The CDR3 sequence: CASSGRDDAPYEQYF. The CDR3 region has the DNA TGTGCCAGCAGCGGACGGGACGACGCCCCCTACGAGCAGTACTTC.

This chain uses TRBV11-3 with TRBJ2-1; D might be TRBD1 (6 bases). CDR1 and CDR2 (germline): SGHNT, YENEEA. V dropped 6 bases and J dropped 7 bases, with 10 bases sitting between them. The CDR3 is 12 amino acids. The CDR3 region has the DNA TGTGCCAGCAGTCCCGGACAGAATGAGCAGTTCTTC. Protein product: CASSPGQNEQFF.

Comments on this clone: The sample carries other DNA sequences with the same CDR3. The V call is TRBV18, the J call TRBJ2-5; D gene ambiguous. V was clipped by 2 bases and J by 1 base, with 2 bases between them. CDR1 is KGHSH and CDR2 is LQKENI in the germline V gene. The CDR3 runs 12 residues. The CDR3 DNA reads TGTGCCAGCTCACCATCCCAAGAGACCCAGTACTTC. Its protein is CASSPSQETQYF.

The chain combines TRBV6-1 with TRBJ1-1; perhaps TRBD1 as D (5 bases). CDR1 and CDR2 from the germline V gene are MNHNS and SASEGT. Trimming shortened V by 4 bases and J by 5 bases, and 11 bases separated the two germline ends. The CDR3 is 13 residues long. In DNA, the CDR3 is TGTGCCAGCAGTGTGGTCCCAGGGACTGAAGCTTTCTTT. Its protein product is CASSVVPGTEAFF.

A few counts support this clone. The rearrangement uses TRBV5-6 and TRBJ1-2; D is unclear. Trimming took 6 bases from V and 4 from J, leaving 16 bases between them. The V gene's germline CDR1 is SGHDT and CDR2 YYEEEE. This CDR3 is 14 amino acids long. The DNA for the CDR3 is TGTGCCAGCACCTGGGCTCGATTAGGCTATGGCTACACCTTC. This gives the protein CASTWARLGYGYTF.

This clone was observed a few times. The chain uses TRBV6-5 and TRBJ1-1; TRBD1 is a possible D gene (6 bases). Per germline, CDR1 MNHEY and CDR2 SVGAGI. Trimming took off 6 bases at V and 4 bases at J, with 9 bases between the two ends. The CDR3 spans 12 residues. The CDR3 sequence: CASRTGLTEAFF. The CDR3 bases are TGTGCCAGCAGAACAGGGCTCACTGAAGCTTTCTTT.

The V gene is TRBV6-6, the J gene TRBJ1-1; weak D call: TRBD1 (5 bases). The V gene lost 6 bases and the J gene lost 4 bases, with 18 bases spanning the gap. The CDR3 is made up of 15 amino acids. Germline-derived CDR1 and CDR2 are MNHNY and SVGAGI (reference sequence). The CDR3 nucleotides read TGTGCCAGCAGCCGACCTTATCTGGGGGTCACTGAAGCTTTCTTT. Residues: CASSRPYLGVTEAFF.

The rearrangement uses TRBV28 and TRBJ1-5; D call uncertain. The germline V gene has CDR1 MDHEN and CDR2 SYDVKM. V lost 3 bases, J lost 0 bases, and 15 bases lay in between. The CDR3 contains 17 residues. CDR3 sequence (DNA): TGTGCCAGCAGTTTCAACGAGGAGACGATTAGCAATCAGCCCCAGCATTTT. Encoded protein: CASSFNEETISNQPQHF.

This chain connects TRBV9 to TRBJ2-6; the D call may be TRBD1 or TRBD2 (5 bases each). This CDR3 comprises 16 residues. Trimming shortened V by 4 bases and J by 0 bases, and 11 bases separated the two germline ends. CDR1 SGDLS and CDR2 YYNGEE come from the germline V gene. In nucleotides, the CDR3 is TGTGCCAGCAGCCGGGACGGATTCTCTGGGGCCAACGTCCTGACTTTC. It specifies CASSRDGFSGANVLTF.

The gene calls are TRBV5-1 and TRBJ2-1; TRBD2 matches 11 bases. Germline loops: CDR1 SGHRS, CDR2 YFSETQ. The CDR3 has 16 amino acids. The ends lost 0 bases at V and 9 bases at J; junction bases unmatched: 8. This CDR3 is CASSLAQLAGEREQFF. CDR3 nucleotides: TGCGCCAGCAGCTTGGCCCAACTAGCGGGAGAACGTGAGCAGTTCTTC.

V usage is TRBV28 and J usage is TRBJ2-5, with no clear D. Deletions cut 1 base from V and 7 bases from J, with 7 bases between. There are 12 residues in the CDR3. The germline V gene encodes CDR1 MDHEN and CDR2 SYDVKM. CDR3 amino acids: CASSLLFGTQYF. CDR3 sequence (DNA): TGTGCCAGCAGTTTATTATTTGGGACCCAGTACTTC.

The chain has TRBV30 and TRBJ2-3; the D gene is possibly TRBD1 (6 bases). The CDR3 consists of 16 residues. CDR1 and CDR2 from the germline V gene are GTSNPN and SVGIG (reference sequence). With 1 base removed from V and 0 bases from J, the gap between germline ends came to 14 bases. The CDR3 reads CAWSDRRTASTDTQYF. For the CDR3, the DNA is TGTGCCTGGAGTGACCGACGGACAGCGAGCACAGATACGCAGTATTTT.

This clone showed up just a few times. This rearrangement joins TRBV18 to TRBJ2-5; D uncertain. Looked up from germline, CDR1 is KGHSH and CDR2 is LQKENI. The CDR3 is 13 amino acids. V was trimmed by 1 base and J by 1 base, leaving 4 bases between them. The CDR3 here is CASSPRVQETQYF. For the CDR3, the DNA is TGTGCCAGCTCACCACGGGTCCAAGAGACCCAGTACTTC.

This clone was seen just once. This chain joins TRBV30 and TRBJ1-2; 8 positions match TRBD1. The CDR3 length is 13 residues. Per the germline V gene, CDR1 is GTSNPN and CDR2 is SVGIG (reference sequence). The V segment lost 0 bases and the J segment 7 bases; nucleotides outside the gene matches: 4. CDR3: CAWSVQGGGGYTF. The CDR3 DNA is TGTGCCTGGAGTGTACAGGGGGGTGGTGGCTACACCTTC.

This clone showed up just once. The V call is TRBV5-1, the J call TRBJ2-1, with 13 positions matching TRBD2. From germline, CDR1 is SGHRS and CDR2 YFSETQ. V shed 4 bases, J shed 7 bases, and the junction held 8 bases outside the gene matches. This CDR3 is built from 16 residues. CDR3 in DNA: TGCGCCAGCAGCCCGGCACTAGCGGGAGGGGCGAATGAGCAGTTCTTC. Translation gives CASSPALAGGANEQFF.

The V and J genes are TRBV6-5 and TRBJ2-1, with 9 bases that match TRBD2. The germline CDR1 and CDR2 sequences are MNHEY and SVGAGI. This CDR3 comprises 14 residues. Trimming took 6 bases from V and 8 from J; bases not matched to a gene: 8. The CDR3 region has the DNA TGTGCCAGCAGGACTCATTTAGCGGGAGATGAGCAGTTCTTC. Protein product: CASRTHLAGDEQFF.

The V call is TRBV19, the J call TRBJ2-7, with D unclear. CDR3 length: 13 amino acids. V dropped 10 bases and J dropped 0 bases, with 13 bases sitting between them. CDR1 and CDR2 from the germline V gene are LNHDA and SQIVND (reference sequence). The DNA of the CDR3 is TGTGCCACGCTGAGTAAAAACTCCTACGAGCAGTACTTC. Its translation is CATLSKNSYEQYF.

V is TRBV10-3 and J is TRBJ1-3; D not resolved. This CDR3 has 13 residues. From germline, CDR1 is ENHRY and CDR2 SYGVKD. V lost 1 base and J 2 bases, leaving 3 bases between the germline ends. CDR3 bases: TGTGCCATCAGTGAGTACCCTGGAAACACCATATATTTT. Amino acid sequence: CAISEYPGNTIYF.